The 25 T cell receptor beta chains below come from one sample, sequenced in a study of cytomegalovirus exposure and HLA in healthy donors. PCR employed 60 Vbeta and 13 Jbeta primers. Clones were read by immunoSEQ multiplex PCR, and TCRdb kept only the in-frame ones, dropping some. The data contain around 200,000 clones, more than 65% of them seen just once; the ten biggest clones take up 3.5% to 4%. Material for sequencing was PBMCs. The receptors were gathered from a man between 45 and 60 years old in good health and CMV-seronegative.

The rearrangement joins TRBV7-9 to TRBJ1-2; 11 bases line up with TRBD1. The trim removed 6 bases at V and 2 bases at J, leaving 14 bases unmatched. The CDR3 spans 18 residues. Germline V CDR1 and CDR2: SEHNR, FQNEAQ (reference sequence). CDR3 in DNA: TGTGCCAGCAGGTCAATTCGGGACAGGGGGGCCAGCAACTATGGCTACACCTTC. Its translation is CASRSIRDRGASNYGYTF.

The gene calls are TRBV5-5 and TRBJ2-2; TRBD2 agrees at 7 bases. Germline V gene sequence: CDR1 SGHKS, CDR2 YYEKEE (reference sequence). The junction had 6 bases not matched to a gene; V was cut back by 4 bases and J by 0 bases. The length of the CDR3 is 16 residues. CDR3: CASSRDLAANTGELFF. The CDR3 DNA reads as TGTGCCAGCAGCCGGGACCTAGCGGCGAACACCGGGGAGCTGTTTTTT.

V gene TRBV5-1 combines with J gene TRBJ2-2; 11 bases match TRBD2. V shed 3 bases, J shed 5 bases, and the junction held 15 bases outside the gene matches. The CDR3 is 19 amino acids. CDR1 and CDR2 from the germline V gene are SGHRS and YFSETQ. The CDR3 DNA reads TGCGCCAGCAGCTCTGCCGGGACTAGCGGTCGTCTTTGGACCGGGGAGCTGTTTTTT. This codes for CASSSAGTSGRLWTGELFF.

This chain joins TRBV14 and TRBJ2-7; 10 bases are a match to TRBD1. V trimming: 1 base; J trimming: 1 base; junction bases outside the gene matches: 10. The CDR3 is made up of 18 amino acids. CDR1 and CDR2 from the germline V gene are SGHDN and FVKESK. The CDR3 spells CASSQGPGQGLHSYEQYF. CDR3 bases: TGTGCCAGCAGCCAAGGACCGGGACAGGGGTTGCATTCCTACGAGCAGTACTTC.

This clone was detected only once. The chain combines TRBV7-9 with TRBJ2-7, with D possibly being TRBD1 (6 bases). The germline V gene has CDR1 SEHNR and CDR2 FQNEAQ (reference sequence). The germline V and J ends were trimmed by 2 bases and 5 bases, with 13 bases remaining between them. This CDR3 region has 14 residues. DNA for the CDR3: TGTGCCAGCAGCTTAAGTCAGGGGTTCCACGAGCAGTACTTC. As protein: CASSLSQGFHEQYF.

This clone was detected only a few times. The CDR3 DNA follows: TGTGCCGCCGGGACAGGGTCATATGGCTACACCTTC. It codes for CAAGTGSYGYTF. The chain joins TRBV27 to TRBJ1-2, with 9 bases fitting TRBD1. This CDR3 region has 12 residues. Germline V gene sequence: CDR1 MNHEY, CDR2 SMNVEV (reference sequence). V dropped 11 bases and J dropped 5; count of bases not matched to a gene: 6.

The rearrangement uses TRBV4-3 and TRBJ1-6; 7 bases line up with TRBD1. After removal of 2 bases from V and 7 bases from J, the junction contained 8 bases not matched to a gene. Germline V CDR1 and CDR2: LGHNA, YSLEER. This CDR3 has 16 amino acids. The DNA of the CDR3 is TGCGCCAGCAGCCAAAACAGGGGAGGTGGAAATTCACCCCTCCACTTT. Its protein is CASSQNRGGGNSPLHF.

The V call is TRBV19, the J call TRBJ1-1; D is undetermined. V dropped 5 bases and J dropped 8 bases, with 12 bases sitting between them. CDR1 LNHDA and CDR2 SQIVND come from the germline V gene (reference sequence). The CDR3 extends over 12 amino acids. The CDR3 here is CASSSQRREAFF. The CDR3 DNA is TGTGCCAGTAGTTCCCAGCGGAGGGAAGCTTTCTTT.

This clone was counted only a few times. The chain links TRBV9 to TRBJ2-1; the D is unclear. Trimming shortened V by 3 bases and J by 4 bases, and 8 bases separated the two germline ends. Germline V gives CDR1 SGDLS, CDR2 YYNGEE. The CDR3 sequence is 13 residues long. The CDR3 loop reads CASSGATYNEQFF. The CDR3 coding sequence is TGTGCCAGCAGCGGGGCTACGTACAATGAGCAGTTCTTC.

The rearrangement uses TRBV13 and TRBJ2-1, with TRBD2 as a possible D gene (6 bases). The CDR3 has 14 residues. V was shortened by 3 bases and J by 5 bases, with 11 bases between the two germline ends. The germline gives CDR1 PRHDT, CDR2 FYEKMQ (reference sequence). As DNA, the CDR3 is TGTGCCAGCAGCTTTGATAGCGGAGACAATGAGCAGTTCTTC. Translating it yields CASSFDSGDNEQFF. The full variable domain, completed using reference TRBV13 and TRBJ2-1, is AAGVIQSPRHLIKEKRETATLKCYPIPRHDTVYWYQQGPGQDPQFLISFYEKMQSDKGSIPDRFSAQQFSDYHSELNMSSLELGDSALYFCASSFDSGDNEQFFGPGTRLTVL.

The V and J genes are TRBV19 and TRBJ2-7, with 8 bases identical to TRBD1. Germline V gene sequence: CDR1 LNHDA, CDR2 SQIVND (reference sequence). This CDR3 is built from 15 residues. V shed 5 bases, J shed 5 bases, and the junction held 11 bases outside the gene matches. This chain's CDR3 is CASSPIGTGTHEQYF. For the CDR3, the DNA is TGTGCCAGTAGTCCAATCGGGACAGGTACCCACGAGCAGTACTTC.

The chain links TRBV9 to TRBJ2-3, with 12 bases fitting TRBD2. The length of the CDR3 is 17 residues. With 2 bases clipped from V and 3 bases from J, the junction kept 7 bases outside the gene matches. Germline loops: CDR1 SGDLS, CDR2 YYNGEE. CDR3: CASSVDLTSGGTDTQYF. As DNA, the CDR3 is TGTGCCAGCAGCGTTGACTTGACTAGCGGGGGTACAGATACGCAGTATTTT.

V usage is TRBV7-9 and J usage is TRBJ1-1; the D is unclear. With 5 bases removed from V and 1 base from J, the gap between germline ends came to 11 bases. The CDR3 is 14 amino acids. In germline, CDR1 is SEHNR, CDR2 FQNEAQ (reference sequence). The CDR3 is CASSTGRENTEAFF. The CDR3 coding sequence is TGTGCCAGCAGCACGGGGAGGGAGAACACTGAAGCTTTCTTT. Variable domain in full (rest from reference TRBV7-9 and TRBJ1-1): DTGVSQNPRHKITKRGQNVTFRCDPISEHNRLYWYRQTLGQGPEFLTYFQNEAQLEKSRLLSDRFSAERPKGSFSTLEIQRTEQGDSAMYLCASSTGRENTEAFFGQGTRLTVV.

The genes are TRBV4-3 and TRBJ2-7; 8 bases map to TRBD1. The CDR3 has 17 amino acids. Per the germline V gene, CDR1 is LGHNA and CDR2 is YSLEER. Losses at the gene ends were 4 bases for V and 3 bases for J; bases not matched to a gene: 14. This chain's CDR3 is CASSPSFGTGTYYEQYF. In DNA, the CDR3 is TGCGCCAGCAGCCCCTCCTTTGGGACAGGAACGTACTACGAGCAGTACTTC.

This clone has a single count. The V and J genes are TRBV5-8 and TRBJ2-3, with TRBD1 matching over 8 bases. The CDR3 spans 17 residues. The V and J ends lost 0 bases and 3 bases, in that order; junction bases with no gene match: 9. CDR1 and CDR2 from the germline V gene are SGHTS and YDEGEE. The CDR3 protein is CASSLDSGTGGTDTQYF. The CDR3 nucleotides are TGTGCCAGCAGCTTGGATTCCGGGACAGGCGGGACAGATACGCAGTATTTT.

This clone was picked up one time. This chain uses TRBV20-1 with TRBJ1-2; 7 bases fit TRBD1. Germline CDR1 DFQATT, CDR2 SNEGSKA (reference sequence). This CDR3 region has 11 residues. Trimming at V came to 1 base and at J to 8 bases, leaving 1 base not matched to a gene. CDR3 region: CSARGTGGYTF. Written as DNA, the CDR3 is TGCAGTGCTAGAGGGACAGGCGGCTACACCTTC.

The chain employs TRBV7-6 and TRBJ1-1; TRBD1 matches 11 bases. Germline values: CDR1 SGHVS, CDR2 FNYEAQ. Losses at the gene ends were 2 bases for V and 6 bases for J; bases not matched to a gene: 5. The CDR3 length is 15 residues. CDR3 DNA: TGTGCCAGCAGCTTAAGGACAGGGGGCGCGTCTGAAGCTTTCTTT. It is translated as CASSLRTGGASEAFF.

V and J are TRBV6-5 and TRBJ1-2, with 7 bases aligning to TRBD1. The CDR3 consists of 15 residues. V was pared by 0 bases and J by 7 bases, with 8 bases of the junction left unmatched. The germline CDR1 and CDR2 sequences are MNHEY and SVGAGI. For the CDR3, the DNA is TGTGCCAGCAGTTACTCAAGAAGGGGGCAAGGTGGCTACACCTTC. Residues: CASSYSRRGQGGYTF.

The V gene is TRBV6-5, the J gene TRBJ1-2; TRBD1 is a possible D gene (6 bases). Germline CDR1 is MNHEY and CDR2 is SVGAGI. V lost 7 bases and J lost 6, with 15 bases in between. There are 13 residues in the CDR3. CDR3 region: CASTLDRLHGYTF. The CDR3 DNA follows: TGTGCCAGCACCTTAGACAGGCTCCATGGCTACACCTTC.

This chain joins TRBV5-8 and TRBJ1-2; D uncertain. This CDR3 spans 12 amino acids. V lost 2 bases and J lost 4, with 6 bases in between. Germline CDR1 is SGHTS and CDR2 is YDEGEE. The CDR3 loop reads CASSFAGYGYTF. The CDR3 DNA follows: TGTGCCAGCAGCTTCGCAGGCTATGGCTACACCTTC.

V gene TRBV7-8 combines with J gene TRBJ2-5; D remains ambiguous. This CDR3 has 16 residues. V lost 5 bases and J lost 5, with 21 bases in between. CDR1 is SGHVS, CDR2 FQNEAQ, per germline. The DNA of the CDR3 is TGTGCCAGCAGCCCACGCCCCGGGTTTCGCCCGGAGACCCAGTACTTC. Protein sequence: CASSPRPGFRPETQYF.

This chain links TRBV5-4 with TRBJ2-7; 7 bases line up with TRBD2. The CDR3 consists of 14 residues. The V gene's germline CDR1 is SGHNT and CDR2 YYREEE (reference sequence). Germline trimming cut 0 bases from V and 4 bases from J; bases unmatched to any gene: 4. The CDR3 spells CASSLEGGRYEQYF. CDR3 DNA sequence: TGTGCCAGCAGCTTGGAGGGAGGGCGGTACGAGCAGTACTTC.

The rearrangement uses TRBV18 and TRBJ2-7, with 9 bases lining up with TRBD1. The V gene's germline CDR1 is KGHSH and CDR2 LQKENI. The CDR3 is 14 residues long. J lost 2 bases, V lost 5 bases, and 4 bases had no gene match. CDR3 nucleotides: TGTGCCAGCTCAGCGGGACAGGGTACCTACGAGCAGTACTTC. It yields the protein CASSAGQGTYEQYF.

The chain couples TRBV13 to TRBJ2-7; D is undetermined. The germline gives CDR1 PRHDT, CDR2 FYEKMQ (reference sequence). Trimming stripped 5 bases from V and 7 bases from J, with 15 bases between. This CDR3 is built from 13 residues. The CDR3: CASSASGLGEQYF. CDR3 coding DNA: TGTGCCAGCAGCGCCTCCGGGTTGGGTGAGCAGTACTTC.

There are many counts of this clone. The chain has TRBV25-1 and TRBJ2-2; a weak D match, TRBD2 (6 bases). V shed 4 bases and J shed 7 bases, with 10 bases lying between them. Germline-derived CDR1 and CDR2 are MGHDK and SYGVNS. The CDR3 runs to 13 residues. The CDR3 sequence: CASSGRGGGELFF. CDR3 sequence (DNA): TGTGCCAGCAGTGGCCGGGGAGGCGGGGAGCTGTTTTTT.